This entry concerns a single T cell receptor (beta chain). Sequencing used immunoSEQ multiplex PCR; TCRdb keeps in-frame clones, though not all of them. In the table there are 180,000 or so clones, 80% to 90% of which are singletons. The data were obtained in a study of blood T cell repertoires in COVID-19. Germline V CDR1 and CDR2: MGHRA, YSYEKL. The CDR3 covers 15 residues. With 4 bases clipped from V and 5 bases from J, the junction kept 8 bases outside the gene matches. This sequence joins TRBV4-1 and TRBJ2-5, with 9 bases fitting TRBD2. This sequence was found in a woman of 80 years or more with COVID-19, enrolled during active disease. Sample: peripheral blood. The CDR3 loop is CASSRVSGSWETQYF. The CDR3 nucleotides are TGCGCCAGCAGCCGGGTTAGCGGGAGCTGGGAGACCCAGTACTTC.